Shown below are 29 T cell receptor beta chains from a single sample sequenced in a study of a mutant IDH1 vaccine in newly diagnosed glioma. The time point is: week 11, during vaccination. Vaccination used 300 ug of mutant IDH1 20-mer peptide per dose, with topical imiquimod. Sequencing was performed with immunoSEQ multiplex PCR; in TCRdb, only in-frame clones are kept and a portion is missing. The sample gives about 21,000 clones, around 92% of which show up once; 4.5% to 6% is in the top ten. The antigens these receptors bind are not known. Sequencing was performed on PBMCs, taken from a glioma patient whose treatment included an IDH1 peptide vaccine. Receptors originate from a woman aged 40 to 55 with glioma.

This clone showed up just once. The chain's CDR3 is CASSGHRDGETQYF. The CDR3 DNA reads TGTGCCAGCAGCGGACACAGGGACGGAGAGACCCAGTACTTC. The rearrangement joins TRBV9 to TRBJ2-5, with D tentatively TRBD1 (6 bases). CDR1 and CDR2 (germline): SGDLS, YYNGEE. V lost 3 bases to trimming and J lost 4 bases, with 13 bases between them. There are 14 residues in the CDR3.

This chain joins TRBV5-4 and TRBJ1-5, with D unclear. The germline gives CDR1 SGHNT, CDR2 YYREEE (reference sequence). The CDR3 is 14 residues long. The V end lost 4 bases, the J end lost 3 bases, and 11 bases lay between the germline ends. The CDR3 loop reads CASSTAGLNQPQHF. CDR3 sequence (DNA): TGTGCCAGCAGCACCGCAGGCCTCAATCAGCCCCAGCATTTT.

This chain connects TRBV7-2 to TRBJ1-1; 8 bases match TRBD1. The CDR3 loop spans 15 amino acids. V was pared by 4 bases and J by 6 bases, with 10 bases of the junction left unmatched. CDR1 and CDR2 (germline): SGHTA, FQGNSA. CDR3 region: CASSYPSGTGAEAFF. CDR3 in DNA: TGTGCCAGCAGCTACCCCTCCGGGACAGGAGCTGAAGCTTTCTTT.

The genes are TRBV6-5 and TRBJ2-2; D uncertain. CDR3 length: 16 residues. V lost 0 bases to trimming and J lost 1 base, with 9 bases between them. Germline CDR1 reads MNHEY; CDR2 reads SVGAGI. CDR3 residues: CASSYSMGKNTGELFF. The DNA of the CDR3 is TGTGCCAGCAGTTACTCGATGGGGAAGAACACCGGGGAGCTGTTTTTT.

The chain combines TRBV7-8 with TRBJ1-1; D perhaps matches TRBD1 (6 bases). The CDR3 runs 13 residues. Germline V gene sequence: CDR1 SGHVS, CDR2 FQNEAQ. The V and J ends lost 2 bases and 5 bases respectively, with 9 bases between them. CDR3 bases: TGTGCCAGCAGCTTAACAGGGCGAACTGAAGCTTTCTTT. This translates into CASSLTGRTEAFF.

The chain uses TRBV6-1 and TRBJ1-3, with 9 positions matching TRBD1. The CDR3 loop spans 14 amino acids. V trimming: 8 bases; J trimming: 2 bases; junction bases outside the gene matches: 4. In germline, CDR1 is MNHNS, CDR2 SASEGT. The CDR3 protein is CASVGTGTGNTIYF. In DNA form, the CDR3 reads TGTGCCAGCGTCGGGACAGGGACTGGAAACACCATATATTTT.

The chain recombines TRBV6-5 with TRBJ1-1, with D maybe TRBD1 (6 bases). Germline V gene lookup returns CDR1 MNHEY and CDR2 SVGAGI. V was cut by 7 bases and J by 0 bases, with 9 bases left in between. This CDR3 has 13 amino acids. The CDR3 here is CASNRQVNTEAFF. The DNA for the CDR3 is TGTGCCAGCAACAGACAGGTGAACACTGAAGCTTTCTTT.

The V gene is TRBV2, the J gene TRBJ2-6; maybe TRBD1 (6 bases). CDR1 is SNHLY, CDR2 FYNNEI, per germline. The CDR3 extends over 19 amino acids. Trimming took 0 bases from V and 0 from J, leaving 15 bases between them. The CDR3 nucleotides are TGTGCCAGCAGTGAAGCTAACAGGGCGCGCCCCTCTGGGGCCAACGTCCTGACTTTC. Amino acids: CASSEANRARPSGANVLTF.

The V and J genes are TRBV6-5 and TRBJ2-7, with D perhaps matching TRBD1 (6 bases). Between the trimmed V and J ends, which lost 2 bases and 5 bases, there was a span of 16 bases. This CDR3 comprises 15 residues. Germline-derived CDR1 and CDR2 are MNHEY and SVGAGI. The CDR3 is CASSYKAGAVHEQYF. The DNA for the CDR3 is TGTGCCAGCAGTTACAAGGCAGGGGCCGTGCACGAGCAGTACTTC.

This clone was picked up one time. This rearrangement joins TRBV4-1 to TRBJ2-7; 9 bases line up with TRBD2. This CDR3 region has 17 residues. Germline V CDR1 and CDR2: MGHRA, YSYEKL. V shed 4 bases, J shed 2 bases, and the junction held 12 bases outside the gene matches. The CDR3 loop is CASSPMEDSGRAYEQYF. CDR3 DNA: TGCGCCAGCAGCCCGATGGAGGATAGCGGGAGAGCCTACGAGCAGTACTTC.

The genes are TRBV5-5 and TRBJ1-2; no firm D call. The CDR3 sequence is 14 residues long. The germline V and J ends were trimmed by 0 bases and 1 base, with 7 bases remaining between them. The germline V gene has CDR1 SGHKS and CDR2 YYEKEE (reference sequence). The CDR3 here is CASSLEVNNYGYTF. CDR3 DNA: TGTGCCAGCAGCTTGGAGGTTAATAACTATGGCTACACCTTC. Looking up the rest from reference TRBV5-5 and TRBJ1-2 gives the full variable domain: DAGVTQSPTHLIKTRGQQVTLRCSPISGHKSVSWYQQVLGQGPQFIFQYYEKEERGRGNFPDRFSARQFPNYSSELNVNALLLGDSALYLCASSLEVNNYGYTFGSGTRLTVV.

The chain is built from TRBV6-1 and TRBJ2-1, with 13 bases that match TRBD2. The trim removed 6 bases at V and 6 bases at J, leaving 5 bases unmatched. The CDR3 is made up of 15 amino acids. Germline V gene lookup returns CDR1 MNHNS and CDR2 SASEGT. CDR3 nucleotide sequence: TGTGCCAGCAGGGGACGGACTAGCGGGAGCAATGAGCAGTTCTTC. This sequence encodes CASRGRTSGSNEQFF.

V usage is TRBV2 and J usage is TRBJ2-1; 9 bases agree with TRBD2. V gave up 6 bases and J gave up 3 bases; unmatched junction bases: 3. Germline CDR1 and CDR2: SNHLY and FYNNEI. The CDR3 is 14 amino acids. CDR3 region: CASRSTSGYNEQFF. Here the CDR3 DNA reads TGTGCCAGCAGGTCGACTAGCGGCTACAATGAGCAGTTCTTC.

In this sample, this clone turned up once. V gene TRBV4-1 combines with J gene TRBJ1-2, with 8 nucleotides matching TRBD1. The CDR3 runs to 18 residues. V shed 2 bases, J shed 6 bases, and the junction held 17 bases outside the gene matches. Germline assignment: CDR1 MGHRA and CDR2 YSYEKL. CDR3 in DNA: TGCGCCAGCAGCCAACGAAGGACAGGGTCCACCATTTTCGATGGCTACACCTTC. Its translation: CASSQRRTGSTIFDGYTF.

This clone was detected a few times. V usage is TRBV4-2 and J usage is TRBJ2-2; D is undetermined. This CDR3 has 15 amino acids. CDR1 and CDR2 (germline): LGHNA, YNFKEQ. V lost 0 bases, J lost 2 bases, and 7 bases lay in between. In DNA, the CDR3 is TGTGCCAGCAGCCAAGATCCTACCAACACCGGGGAGCTGTTTTTT. As protein: CASSQDPTNTGELFF.

DNA of the CDR3: TGTGCTAGTGGTCCTGGACAGGGGGCAAATCAGCCCCAGCATTTT. This translates into CASGPGQGANQPQHF. The V call is TRBV12-5, the J call TRBJ1-5, with TRBD1 matching over 11 bases. After removal of 5 bases from V and 4 bases from J, the junction contained 4 bases not matched to a gene. Germline CDR1 and CDR2: LGHNT and FRNRAP. CDR3 length: 15 residues.

The J gene is TRBJ1-1, the V gene TRBV18; unclear D gene. The CDR3 length is 13 residues. V gave up 1 base and J gave up 3 bases, with 6 bases separating them. CDR1 and CDR2 (germline): KGHSH, LQKENI. CDR3 DNA: TGTGCCAGCTCACCACGGCAGGACACTGAAGCTTTCTTT. This sequence encodes CASSPRQDTEAFF.

The chain employs TRBV25-1 and TRBJ2-7; no reliable D call. V lost 5 bases to trimming and J lost 4 bases, with 6 bases between them. Germline V gene sequence: CDR1 MGHDK, CDR2 SYGVNS. The CDR3 runs 11 residues. CDR3 sequence (DNA): TGTGCCAGCAGTATTAGATACGAGCAGTACTTC. Translating it yields CASSIRYEQYF.

This chain links TRBV7-2 with TRBJ1-6; D not certain. This CDR3 region has 15 residues. Germline CDR1 and CDR2: SGHTA and FQGNSA. The germline V and J ends were trimmed by 1 base and 3 bases, with 7 bases remaining between them. This CDR3 reads CASSLGEGYNSPLHF. In nucleotides, the CDR3 is TGTGCCAGCAGCTTAGGGGAGGGCTATAATTCACCCCTCCACTTT. The variable domain in full, completed from reference TRBV7-2 and TRBJ1-6, reads GAGVSQSPSNKVTEKGKDVELRCDPISGHTALYWYRQSLGQGLEFLIYFQGNSAPDKSGLPSDRFSAERTGGSVSTLTIQRTQQEDSAVYLCASSLGEGYNSPLHFGNGTRLTVT.

The chain links TRBV2 to TRBJ1-5, with 7 positions matching TRBD1. This CDR3 contains 18 residues. Germline assignment: CDR1 SNHLY and CDR2 FYNNEI. The V segment lost 5 bases and the J segment 0 bases; nucleotides outside the gene matches: 13. The CDR3 bases are TGTGCCAGCAGTCCATTTTACGACAGGGATGATAGCAATCAGCCCCAGCATTTT. Encoded protein: CASSPFYDRDDSNQPQHF.

The chain is built from TRBV6-1 and TRBJ2-2; D unclear. Trimming removed 4 bases at V and 6 bases at J, with 18 bases between. This CDR3 spans 16 amino acids. Germline values: CDR1 MNHNS, CDR2 SASEGT. The CDR3 DNA reads as TGTGCCAGCAGTGTCCGGGCCCCCGTGGGCTCCGGGGAGCTGTTTTTT. It encodes CASSVRAPVGSGELFF.

The V gene is TRBV10-1, the J gene TRBJ2-3; 13 positions match TRBD2. The CDR3 consists of 16 residues. After removal of 6 bases from V and 4 bases from J, the junction contained 7 bases not matched to a gene. CDR1 is WNHNN and CDR2 is SYGVQD in the germline V gene (reference sequence). DNA of the CDR3: TGCGCCAGCAGAAGTGGACTAGCGGGGGCGTCAGATACGCAGTATTTT. Its translation: CASRSGLAGASDTQYF.

V is TRBV6-1 and J is TRBJ1-5; tentative D call: TRBD1 (5 bases). The V end lost 6 bases, the J end lost 7 bases, and 16 bases lay between the germline ends. CDR3 size: 14 residues. Germline V lookup: CDR1 MNHNS, CDR2 SASEGT. The CDR3 coding sequence is TGTGCCAGCAGGGAGGCCCCGGGGGGGCAGCCCCAGCATTTT. This encodes CASREAPGGQPQHF.

The J gene is TRBJ1-6, the V gene TRBV20-1; perhaps TRBD1 as D (5 bases). Germline assignment: CDR1 DFQATT and CDR2 SNEGSKA (reference sequence). V was shortened by 6 bases and J by 7 bases, with 7 bases between the two germline ends. The CDR3 is 11 amino acids. The CDR3, as DNA: TGCAGTGCGGGGCCCAATTCACCCCTCCACTTT. Residues: CSAGPNSPLHF.

The chain uses TRBV2 and TRBJ1-3; no clear D gene. V was shortened by 2 bases and J by 6 bases, with 14 bases between the two germline ends. CDR3 size: 15 residues. The germline V gene encodes CDR1 SNHLY and CDR2 FYNNEI. The CDR3 region is CASSERASWENTIYF. As DNA, the CDR3 is TGTGCCAGCAGTGAACGGGCGTCCTGGGAAAACACCATATATTTT.

The rearrangement links TRBV10-3 to TRBJ2-1; tentatively, D is TRBD2 (5 bases). The V gene lost 6 bases and the J gene lost 0 bases, with 12 bases spanning the gap. CDR3 length equals 15 residues. Per the germline V gene, CDR1 is ENHRY and CDR2 is SYGVKD. CDR3 sequence: CAIRSTSSSYNEQFF. In DNA, the CDR3 is TGTGCCATCAGGTCAACTAGTAGCTCCTACAATGAGCAGTTCTTC.

The chain is built from TRBV5-5 and TRBJ2-7; no clear D. V lost 4 bases and J 2 bases, leaving 7 bases between the germline ends. In germline, CDR1 is SGHKS, CDR2 YYEKEE (reference sequence). The CDR3 covers 12 residues. The CDR3 region has the DNA TGTGCCAGCAGCATAGGTACCTACGAGCAGTACTTC. This encodes CASSIGTYEQYF.

The genes are TRBV6-5 and TRBJ1-6; the match to TRBD1 covers 8 bases. Germline V gene lookup returns CDR1 MNHEY and CDR2 SVGAGI. The CDR3 is 15 residues long. The V gene end was trimmed by 6 bases and the J gene end by 8 bases; junction bases not matched to a gene: 9. The CDR3 loop reads CASSLNRGADSPLHF. Written as DNA, the CDR3 is TGTGCCAGCAGCCTGAACAGGGGGGCTGATTCACCCCTCCACTTT.

This clone was picked up one time. The CDR3 sequence: CASSVARGETQYF. The DNA of the CDR3 is TGTGCCAGCAGCGTCGCGAGAGGAGAGACCCAGTACTTC. The chain joins TRBV6-1 to TRBJ2-5; D is ambiguous. The V end was cut by 6 bases, the J end by 4 bases, with 12 bases between. The CDR3 extends over 13 amino acids. Germline V CDR1 and CDR2: MNHNS, SASEGT.